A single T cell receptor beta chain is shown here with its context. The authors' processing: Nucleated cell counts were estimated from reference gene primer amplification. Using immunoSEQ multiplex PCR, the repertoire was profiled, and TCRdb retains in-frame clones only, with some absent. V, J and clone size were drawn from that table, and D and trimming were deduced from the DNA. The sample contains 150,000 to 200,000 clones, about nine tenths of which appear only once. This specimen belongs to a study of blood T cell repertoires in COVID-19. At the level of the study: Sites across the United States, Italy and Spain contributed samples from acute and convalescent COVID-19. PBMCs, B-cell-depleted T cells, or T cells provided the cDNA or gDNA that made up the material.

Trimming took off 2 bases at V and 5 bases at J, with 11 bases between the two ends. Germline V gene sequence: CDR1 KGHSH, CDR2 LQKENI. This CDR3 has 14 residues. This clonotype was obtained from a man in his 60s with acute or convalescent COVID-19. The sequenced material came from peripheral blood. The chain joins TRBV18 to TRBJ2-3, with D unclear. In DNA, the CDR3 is TGTGCCAGCTCACCAAGCAGGTATGAAGATACGCAGTATTTT. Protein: CASSPSRYEDTQYF.